One and the same sample provided the 9 T cell receptor beta chains below, sequenced in a study of blood T cell repertoires in COVID-19 (dated by TCRdb to 2019 to 2021). Library preparation employed the immunoSEQ multiplex PCR assay. TCRdb mirrors the immuneACCESS table, restricted to in-frame sequences. Some clones are absent from its copies; in checked studies, under half trace to an unresolved V gene, and the reason for the others is unknown. For this sample there are approximately 150,000 clones; 84% appear just once. The top ten constitute approximately 8% of the sample. The specimen sequenced was PBMCs or T cells enriched from blood (not recorded which). These receptors came from a woman between 45 and 65 years old who had recovered from COVID-19.

V and J are TRBV15 and TRBJ1-2; 7 bases align to TRBD1. The CDR3 is 16 amino acids. Trimming cost V 3 bases and J 6 bases; bases outside gene matches: 13. The germline gives CDR1 LNHNV, CDR2 YYDKDF (reference sequence). CDR3 DNA: TGTGCCACCAGCAGTACCCGCACCGGGACAGATAATGGCTACACCTTC. Amino acids: CATSSTRTGTDNGYTF.

CDR3 coding DNA: TGTGCCAGCTCCCCGAGGGTATCGGACGGAAACACCATATATTTT. Protein: CASSPRVSDGNTIYF. The chain employs TRBV18 and TRBJ1-3; no clear D. Trimming removed 6 bases from V and 4 bases from J, with 16 bases in between. Germline V gene data show CDR1 as KGHSH and CDR2 as LQKENI. The CDR3 is 15 amino acids.

V usage is TRBV9 and J usage is TRBJ2-5; D uncertain. The CDR3 covers 11 residues. Trimming took off 3 bases at V and 4 bases at J, with 4 bases between the two ends. The V gene's germline CDR1 is SGDLS and CDR2 YYNGEE. CDR3 residues: CASSDRETQYF. CDR3 sequence (DNA): TGTGCCAGCAGCGATCGAGAGACCCAGTACTTC.

This clone showed up just once. The chain links TRBV6-5 to TRBJ1-2, with D hard to call. This CDR3 is built from 15 residues. V lost 5 bases and J lost 2, with 15 bases in between. Per germline, CDR1 MNHEY and CDR2 SVGAGI. The CDR3 DNA is TGTGCCAGCAGTACCCCTGGGCGTACCAACTATGGCTACACCTTC. Amino acid sequence: CASSTPGRTNYGYTF.

This chain joins TRBV7-9 and TRBJ1-5, with 11 positions matching TRBD1. The CDR3 extends over 16 amino acids. The junction had 8 bases not matched to a gene; V was cut back by 5 bases and J by 5 bases. CDR1 SEHNR and CDR2 FQNEAQ come from the germline V gene (reference sequence). CDR3 sequence reads: CASSPIRTGGHQPQHF. The CDR3 region has the DNA TGTGCCAGCAGCCCAATCCGGACAGGGGGCCATCAGCCCCAGCATTTT.

This chain connects TRBV9 to TRBJ2-5; 10 positions match TRBD2. J was trimmed by 5 bases and V by 0 bases; bases with no gene match: 7. CDR3 length equals 16 residues. Germline values: CDR1 SGDLS, CDR2 YYNGEE. The CDR3 bases are TGTGCCAGCAGCGTAGAAGGACTAGCGGTTCGGGAGACCCAGTACTTC. It codes for CASSVEGLAVRETQYF.

This clone was observed many times. The chain uses TRBV27 and TRBJ1-2; perhaps TRBD1 as D (6 bases). The CDR3 loop spans 16 amino acids. The germline V and J ends were trimmed by 8 bases and 8 bases, with 27 bases remaining between them. CDR1 is MNHEY and CDR2 is SMNVEV in the germline V gene (reference sequence). The CDR3 DNA reads TGTGCCAGCTCCTTCGCCGGGACACGGGGCGATTGGGGCTACACCTTC. This gives the protein CASSFAGTRGDWGYTF.

This clone was found a few times. The chain uses TRBV4-1 and TRBJ1-2, with 8 bases fitting TRBD1. Trimming removed 4 bases from V and 1 base from J; junction bases left unmatched: 8. This CDR3 comprises 16 residues. Germline CDR1 MGHRA, CDR2 YSYEKL. DNA for the CDR3: TGCGCCAGCAGCCTCTCGGGACAGGATTTTAACTATGGCTACACCTTC. It is translated as CASSLSGQDFNYGYTF.

The chain carries TRBV29-1 and TRBJ2-1; 13 nucleotides match TRBD2. CDR1 SQVTM and CDR2 ANQGSEA come from the germline V gene. The ends lost 4 bases at V and 1 base at J; junction bases unmatched: 4. The length of the CDR3 is 16 residues. The CDR3 DNA reads TGCAGCGTTGGGGGACTAGCGGGGAAGTCCTACAATGAGCAGTTCTTC. It is translated as CSVGGLAGKSYNEQFF.